These T cell receptor beta chains were read from a single sample in a study of PD-1 blockade in classical Hodgkin lymphoma. Measured with immunoSEQ multiplex PCR; TCRdb has only the in-frame clones, and not every one. The profile covers some 34,000 clones, with around 89% appearing a single time and 0.22% taken by the ten largest. Sequenced: CD4+ T cells from blood. These receptors all come from a human donor with classical Hodgkin lymphoma. The CDR3 runs from the conserved cysteine through the conserved F or W. D genes are given only for firm matches. Only some rows state a clone size, as once, few, many or a class for expanded clones.

d_gene: .; abundance: .; len: 13; j_gene: TRBJ1-1; v_gene: TRBV5-6; CDR3aa: CASSLQGNTEAFF; CDR3nt: TGTGCCAGCAGCTTGCAGGGGAACACTGAAGCTTTCTTT
d_gene: TRBD1; abundance: .; len: 14; j_gene: TRBJ2-2; v_gene: TRBV19; CDR3aa: CASNGQGRTGELFF; CDR3nt: TGTGCCAGTAACGGACAGGGCAGAACCGGGGAGCTGTTTTTT
d_gene: TRBD2; abundance: .; len: 14; j_gene: TRBJ2-1; v_gene: TRBV27; CDR3aa: CASSFPGRANEQFF; CDR3nt: TGTGCCAGCAGTTTTCCCGGGAGGGCCAATGAGCAGTTCTTC
d_gene: .; abundance: .; len: 11; j_gene: TRBJ2-5; v_gene: TRBV30; CDR3aa: CAWSGQETQYF; CDR3nt: TGTGCCTGGAGCGGACAAGAGACCCAGTACTTC
d_gene: TRBD2; abundance: .; len: 15; j_gene: TRBJ2-1; v_gene: TRBV4-2; CDR3aa: CASSPSSGVYNEQFF; CDR3nt: TGTGCCAGCAGCCCCTCTAGCGGGGTCTACAATGAGCAGTTCTTC
d_gene: .; abundance: .; len: 16; j_gene: TRBJ2-7; v_gene: TRBV5-1; CDR3aa: CASSLDGGPGPNEQYF; CDR3nt: TGCGCCAGCAGCCTGGACGGGGGGCCTGGGCCCAACGAGCAGTACTTC
d_gene: .; abundance: .; len: 14; j_gene: TRBJ1-2; v_gene: TRBV21-1; CDR3aa: CASSKDADSYGYTF; CDR3nt: TGTGCCAGCAGCAAGGACGCGGACTCCTATGGCTACACCTTC
d_gene: TRBD1; abundance: .; len: 16; j_gene: TRBJ1-5; v_gene: TRBV10-3; CDR3aa: CAISENRGQDNQPQHF; CDR3nt: TGTGCCATCAGTGAAAACAGGGGGCAAGACAATCAGCCCCAGCATTTT
d_gene: .; abundance: .; len: 11; j_gene: TRBJ1-1; v_gene: TRBV20-1; CDR3aa: CSARDKGEAFF; CDR3nt: TGCAGTGCTAGAGATAAGGGGGAAGCTTTCTTT
d_gene: TRBD2; abundance: .; len: 17; j_gene: TRBJ2-3; v_gene: TRBV2; CDR3aa: CASSEDVWRGGPDTQYF; CDR3nt: TGTGCCAGCAGTGAAGACGTTTGGCGGGGGGGCCCAGATACGCAGTATTTT
d_gene: TRBD2; abundance: .; len: 16; j_gene: TRBJ2-7; v_gene: TRBV4-3; CDR3aa: CASSLGLAGSSYEQYF; CDR3nt: TGCGCCAGCAGCCTGGGACTAGCGGGCAGCTCCTACGAGCAGTACTTC
d_gene: TRBD1; abundance: .; len: 14; j_gene: TRBJ2-1; v_gene: TRBV9; CDR3aa: CASSSQGVLNEQFF; CDR3nt: TGTGCCAGCAGCTCACAGGGGGTGCTCAATGAGCAGTTCTTC
d_gene: .; abundance: .; len: 16; j_gene: TRBJ2-2; v_gene: TRBV18; CDR3aa: CASSPQGRAYTGELFF; CDR3nt: TGTGCCAGCTCACCACAGGGCAGGGCTTACACCGGGGAGCTGTTTTTT
d_gene: .; abundance: .; len: 12; j_gene: TRBJ2-1; v_gene: TRBV5-3; CDR3aa: CARSGIWAEQFF; CDR3nt: TGTGCCAGAAGCGGGATCTGGGCCGAGCAGTTCTTC
d_gene: TRBD1; abundance: .; len: 14; j_gene: TRBJ1-2; v_gene: TRBV5-1; CDR3aa: CASSLGQGEDGYTF; CDR3nt: TGCGCCAGCAGCTTGGGACAGGGGGAGGATGGCTACACCTTC
d_gene: TRBD2; abundance: .; len: 17; j_gene: TRBJ2-1; v_gene: TRBV19; CDR3aa: CASSIASRGGSGNEQFF; CDR3nt: TGTGCCAGTAGTATAGCCTCACGGGGGGGCTCGGGCAATGAGCAGTTCTTC
d_gene: .; abundance: .; len: 14; j_gene: TRBJ1-5; v_gene: TRBV6-5; CDR3aa: CASSRTASNQPQHF; CDR3nt: TGTGCCAGCAGCCGGACAGCTAGCAATCAGCCCCAGCATTTT
d_gene: TRBD2; abundance: .; len: 17; j_gene: TRBJ2-1; v_gene: TRBV5-1; CDR3aa: CASSLSGGAGIYNEQFF; CDR3nt: TGCGCCAGCAGCTTATCCGGAGGAGCGGGAATATACAATGAGCAGTTCTTC
d_gene: .; abundance: .; len: 15; j_gene: TRBJ2-7; v_gene: TRBV7-2; CDR3aa: CASSLAGLVSYEQYF; CDR3nt: TGTGCCAGCAGCTTAGCGGGGTTGGTCTCCTACGAGCAGTACTTC
d_gene: .; abundance: .; len: 14; j_gene: TRBJ1-2; v_gene: TRBV18; CDR3aa: CASSLGTSNYGYTF; CDR3nt: TGTGCCAGCTCACTGGGGACGTCTAACTATGGCTACACCTTC
d_gene: .; abundance: .; len: 15; j_gene: TRBJ2-6; v_gene: TRBV5-4; CDR3aa: CASSPVPSGANVLTF; CDR3nt: TGTGCCAGCAGCCCGGTTCCCTCTGGGGCCAACGTCCTGACTTTC
d_gene: .; abundance: .; len: 15; j_gene: TRBJ2-5; v_gene: TRBV28; CDR3aa: CASSRRGKYQETQYF; CDR3nt: TGTGCCAGCAGTAGAAGGGGGAAGTACCAAGAGACCCAGTACTTC
d_gene: .; abundance: .; len: 14; j_gene: TRBJ2-5; v_gene: TRBV7-9; CDR3aa: CASSLSGLKETQYF; CDR3nt: TGTGCCAGCAGCTTATCCGGACTGAAAGAGACCCAGTACTTC
d_gene: TRBD1; abundance: .; len: 15; j_gene: TRBJ1-2; v_gene: TRBV19; CDR3aa: CASSSNRGRGYGYTF; CDR3nt: TGTGCCAGTAGCTCGAACAGGGGGCGAGGCTATGGCTACACCTTC
d_gene: .; abundance: .; len: 13; j_gene: TRBJ2-5; v_gene: TRBV9; CDR3aa: CASSVGPEETQYF; CDR3nt: TGTGCCAGCAGCGTGGGCCCAGAAGAGACCCAGTACTTC
d_gene: .; abundance: .; len: 13; j_gene: TRBJ2-5; v_gene: TRBV5-1; CDR3aa: CASRAGPQETQYF; CDR3nt: TGCGCCAGCAGAGCAGGGCCGCAAGAGACCCAGTACTTC
d_gene: .; abundance: few; len: 15; j_gene: TRBJ1-3; v_gene: TRBV10-1; CDR3aa: CASSEKGYSGNTIYF; CDR3nt: TGCGCCAGCAGTGAGAAGGGGTACTCTGGAAACACCATATATTTT
d_gene: .; abundance: .; len: 14; j_gene: TRBJ2-2; v_gene: TRBV2; CDR3aa: CATREQVNTGELFF; CDR3nt: TGTGCCACCAGGGAACAGGTGAACACCGGGGAGCTGTTTTTT
d_gene: TRBD1; abundance: .; len: 16; j_gene: TRBJ1-5; v_gene: TRBV19; CDR3aa: CASSMERGQGARPQHF; CDR3nt: TGTGCCAGTAGTATGGAGCGGGGACAGGGGGCTCGGCCCCAGCATTTT
d_gene: .; abundance: .; len: 11; j_gene: TRBJ2-5; v_gene: TRBV7-9; CDR3aa: CASSRGETQYF; CDR3nt: TGTGCCAGCAGCCGCGGGGAGACCCAGTACTTC
d_gene: .; abundance: .; len: 13; j_gene: TRBJ1-1; v_gene: TRBV7-2; CDR3aa: CASSSGLNTEAFF; CDR3nt: TGTGCCAGCAGCTCGGGCCTGAACACTGAAGCTTTCTTT
d_gene: .; abundance: .; len: 13; j_gene: TRBJ2-3; v_gene: TRBV4-1; CDR3aa: CASSQERVDTQYF; CDR3nt: TGCGCCAGCAGCCAAGAACGGGTAGATACGCAGTATTTT
d_gene: TRBD2; abundance: .; len: 14; j_gene: TRBJ2-1; v_gene: TRBV5-4; CDR3aa: CASMTSGIYNEQFF; CDR3nt: TGTGCCAGCATGACTAGCGGTATATACAATGAGCAGTTCTTC
d_gene: TRBD1; abundance: .; len: 15; j_gene: TRBJ2-1; v_gene: TRBV6-1; CDR3aa: CASSFDRGHYNEQFF; CDR3nt: TGTGCCAGCAGTTTCGACAGGGGTCATTACAATGAGCAGTTCTTC
d_gene: .; abundance: .; len: 15; j_gene: TRBJ2-2; v_gene: TRBV9; CDR3aa: CASSVGGKEAGELFF; CDR3nt: TGTGCCAGCAGCGTAGGGGGTAAGGAAGCCGGGGAGCTGTTTTTT
d_gene: TRBD1; abundance: .; len: 16; j_gene: TRBJ1-2; v_gene: TRBV9; CDR3aa: CASSGRNQGAGGGYTF; CDR3nt: TGTGCCAGCAGCGGACGTAACCAGGGGGCTGGAGGGGGCTACACCTTC
d_gene: .; abundance: .; len: 15; j_gene: TRBJ1-4; v_gene: TRBV10-2; CDR3aa: CASSEFGEGDEKLFF; CDR3nt: TGCGCCAGCAGTGAGTTTGGGGAGGGGGATGAAAAACTGTTTTTT
d_gene: .; abundance: .; len: 16; j_gene: TRBJ1-4; v_gene: TRBV5-8; CDR3aa: CASSPTSGTSNEKLFF; CDR3nt: TGTGCCAGCAGCCCAACCTCCGGGACAAGCAATGAAAAACTGTTTTTT
d_gene: .; abundance: .; len: 14; j_gene: TRBJ2-5; v_gene: TRBV5-1; CDR3aa: CASSWNTGKETQYF; CDR3nt: TGCGCCAGCAGCTGGAATACAGGGAAGGAGACCCAGTACTTC
d_gene: .; abundance: .; len: 13; j_gene: TRBJ1-5; v_gene: TRBV30; CDR3aa: CAWSGQTDQPQHF; CDR3nt: TGTGCCTGGAGTGGACAGACGGATCAGCCCCAGCATTTT
d_gene: .; abundance: few; len: 15; j_gene: TRBJ1-3; v_gene: TRBV2; CDR3aa: CASSVDSNSGNTIYF; CDR3nt: TGTGCCAGCAGTGTGGACAGCAACTCTGGAAACACCATATATTTT